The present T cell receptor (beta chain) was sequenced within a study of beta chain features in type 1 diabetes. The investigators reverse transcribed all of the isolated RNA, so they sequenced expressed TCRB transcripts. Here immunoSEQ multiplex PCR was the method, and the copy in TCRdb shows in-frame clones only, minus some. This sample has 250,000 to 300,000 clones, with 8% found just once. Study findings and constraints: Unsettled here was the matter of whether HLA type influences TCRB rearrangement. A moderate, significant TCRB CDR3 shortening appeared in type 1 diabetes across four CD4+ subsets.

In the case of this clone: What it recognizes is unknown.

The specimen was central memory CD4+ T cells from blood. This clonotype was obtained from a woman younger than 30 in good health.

CDR3 sequence reads: CATRQPGTGSYEQYF. CDR3 sequence (DNA): TGTGCCACCAGACAACCCGGGACGGGCTCCTACGAGCAGTACTTC. The rearrangement joins TRBV2 to TRBJ2-7; the D gene could be TRBD1 or TRBD2 (5 bases each). Per germline, CDR1 SNHLY and CDR2 FYNNEI. V lost 10 bases, J lost 0 bases, and 19 bases lay in between. The CDR3 is made up of 15 amino acids.